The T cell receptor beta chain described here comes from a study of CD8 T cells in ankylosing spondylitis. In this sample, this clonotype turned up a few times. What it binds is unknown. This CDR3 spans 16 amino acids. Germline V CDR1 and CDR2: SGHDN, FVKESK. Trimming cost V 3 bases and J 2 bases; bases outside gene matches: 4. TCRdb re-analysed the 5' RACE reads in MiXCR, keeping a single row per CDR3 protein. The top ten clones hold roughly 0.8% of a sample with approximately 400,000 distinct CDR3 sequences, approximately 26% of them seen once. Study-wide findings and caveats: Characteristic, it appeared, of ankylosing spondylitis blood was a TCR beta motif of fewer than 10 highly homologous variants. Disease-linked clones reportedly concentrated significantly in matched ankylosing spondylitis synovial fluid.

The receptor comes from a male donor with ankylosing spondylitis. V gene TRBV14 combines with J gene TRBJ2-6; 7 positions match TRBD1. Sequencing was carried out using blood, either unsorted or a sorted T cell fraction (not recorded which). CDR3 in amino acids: CASSHQTGAGANVLTF. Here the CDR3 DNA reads TGTGCCAGCAGCCACCAAACAGGGGCTGGGGCCAACGTCCTGACTTTC.